A single sample is the source of the 2 T cell receptor beta chains below, sequenced in a study of lymphopenia after photon versus proton radiotherapy. The protocol was immunoSEQ multiplex PCR, while the TCRdb copy is restricted to in-frame clones and leaves out a portion. The sample shows almost 25,000 clones, about 82% of them seen only once. The sample was peripheral blood, taken from a patient treated with proton-based radiotherapy. These receptors came from a woman in her seventies with pancreatic cancer.

The V call is TRBV30, the J call TRBJ1-5; 9 bases line up with TRBD1. The CDR3 consists of 15 residues. CDR1 is GTSNPN, CDR2 SVGIG, per germline (reference sequence). The V gene end was trimmed by 2 bases and the J gene end by 6 bases; junction bases not matched to a gene: 8. The CDR3 here is CAWSKFGTGIQPQHF. CDR3 DNA: TGTGCCTGGAGTAAATTTGGGACAGGGATTCAGCCCCAGCATTTT.

The rearrangement joins TRBV28 to TRBJ1-2, with TRBD1 as a possible D gene (5 bases). The germline V gene has CDR1 MDHEN and CDR2 SYDVKM. V was clipped by 5 bases and J by 8 bases, with 18 bases between them. The CDR3 covers 14 residues. DNA of the CDR3: TGTGCCAGCAGTCGCACTCCCCCTGGGGGGGGCTACACCTTC. Its translation is CASSRTPPGGGYTF.